This paragraph covers one TCR beta chain sequence. The target antigen is unknown. This sample is part of a study of shared clonotypes between healthy human individuals. Points from the study as a whole: Limited genetic and exposure-history diversity came from having few donors.

CDR1 SGHRS and CDR2 YFSETQ come from the germline V gene. CDR3 size: 16 residues. V was trimmed by 1 base and J by 1 base, leaving 14 bases between them. Each subset's genomic DNA was split evenly across several immunoSEQ plates. Assay used: immunoSEQ multiplex PCR; TCRdb lists only in-frame clones, some missing. This table holds more than 2 million clones, 90% to 96% found once. The sequencing sample was made of naive CD4+ T cells sorted from blood. Subset denoted: CD45RA+ positively selected. The sequence was collected from a man aged 18 to 29 in good health. The genes are TRBV5-1 and TRBJ1-1, with TRBD1 as a possible D gene (6 bases). The CDR3 spells CASSLWSTGQNTEAFF. For the CDR3, the DNA is TGCGCCAGCAGCTTGTGGTCCACAGGGCAGAACACTGAAGCTTTCTTT.